This T cell receptor beta chain was observed in a study of T cell responses to AZD1222 COVID-19 vaccine. Study summary: Investigators merged groups given second doses at roughly 4 or roughly 12 weeks. Study-level results: As reported, nearly half of all spike-specific TCRs target variant regions that are unmutated. Just a handful of people given AZD1222 tested seropositive at baseline.

Germline CDR1 is ENHRY and CDR2 is SYGVKD. The CDR3 extends over 18 amino acids. V shed 2 bases, J shed 0 bases, and the junction held 3 bases outside the gene matches. With respect to this clone: The target antigen is unknown.

Libraries were prepared by immunoSEQ multiplex PCR; TCRdb keeps only in-frame clonotypes and omits some of them. Of 150,000 to 200,000 clones listed, around 90% were seen once; the top ten hold about 3%. The input for sequencing was peripheral blood, taken on day 0 of AZD1222 vaccination. The chain joins TRBV10-3 to TRBJ2-6; 11 positions match TRBD1. The TCR comes from an adult in good health. For the CDR3, the DNA is TGTGCCATCAGTGAGACCGGGACAGGGGGCTCTGGGGCCAACGTCCTGACTTTC. Protein: CAISETGTGGSGANVLTF.